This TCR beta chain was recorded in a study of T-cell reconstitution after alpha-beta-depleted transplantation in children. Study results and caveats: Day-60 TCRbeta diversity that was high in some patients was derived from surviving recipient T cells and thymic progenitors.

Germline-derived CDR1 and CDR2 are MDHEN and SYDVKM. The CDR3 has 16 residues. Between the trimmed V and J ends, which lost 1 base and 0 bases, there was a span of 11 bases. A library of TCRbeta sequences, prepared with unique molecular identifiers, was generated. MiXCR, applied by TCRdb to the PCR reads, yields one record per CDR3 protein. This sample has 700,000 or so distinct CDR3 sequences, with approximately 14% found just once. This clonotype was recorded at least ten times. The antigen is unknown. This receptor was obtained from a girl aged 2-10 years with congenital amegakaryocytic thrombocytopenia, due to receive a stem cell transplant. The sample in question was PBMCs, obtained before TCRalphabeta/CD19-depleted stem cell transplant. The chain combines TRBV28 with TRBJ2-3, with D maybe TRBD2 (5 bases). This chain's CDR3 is CASSLSTGFSTDTQYF. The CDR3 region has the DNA TGTGCCAGCAGTTTATCGACGGGATTTAGCACAGATACGCAGTATTTT.